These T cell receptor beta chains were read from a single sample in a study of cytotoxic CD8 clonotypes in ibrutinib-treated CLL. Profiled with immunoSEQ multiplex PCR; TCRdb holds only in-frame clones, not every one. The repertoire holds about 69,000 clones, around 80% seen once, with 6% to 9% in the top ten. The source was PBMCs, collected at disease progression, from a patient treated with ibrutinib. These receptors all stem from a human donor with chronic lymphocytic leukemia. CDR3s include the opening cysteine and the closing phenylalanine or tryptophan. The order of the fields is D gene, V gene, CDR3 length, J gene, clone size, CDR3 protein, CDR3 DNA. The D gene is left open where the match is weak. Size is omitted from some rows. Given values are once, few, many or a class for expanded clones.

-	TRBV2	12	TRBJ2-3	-	CASSEVTDTQYF	TGTGCCAGCAGTGAAGTTACAGATACGCAGTATTTT
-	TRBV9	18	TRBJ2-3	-	CASSVGGFNSLFADTQYF	TGTGCCAGCAGCGTAGGGGGTTTCAATTCGTTGTTTGCAGATACGCAGTATTTT
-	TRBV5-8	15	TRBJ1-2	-	CASSPEGPGTEGYTF	TGTGCCAGCAGCCCGGAGGGTCCAGGGACTGAGGGCTACACCTTC
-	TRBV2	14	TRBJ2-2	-	CASSLPGNTGELFF	TGTGCCAGCAGTCTACCGGGGAACACCGGGGAGCTGTTTTTT
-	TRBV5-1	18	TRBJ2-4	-	CASSLGPAAIRSQNIQYF	TGCGCCAGCAGCTTGGGCCCGGCTGCGATTCGTTCCCAAAACATTCAGTACTTC
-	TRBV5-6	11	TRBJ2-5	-	CASSRQETQYF	TGTGCCAGCAGCAGACAAGAGACCCAGTACTTC
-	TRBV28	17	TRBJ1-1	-	CASSFPIDTEMNTEAFF	TGTGCCAGCAGTTTCCCCATTGACACAGAGATGAACACTGAAGCTTTCTTT
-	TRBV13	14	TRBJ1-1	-	CASSLVPANTEAFF	TGTGCCAGCAGCTTAGTCCCGGCTAACACTGAAGCTTTCTTT
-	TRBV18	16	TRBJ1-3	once	CASSIYSDVSGNTIYF	TGTGCCAGCTCAATTTACAGCGACGTCTCTGGAAACACCATATATTTT
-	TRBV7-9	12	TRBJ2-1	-	CASNRGYNEQFF	TGTGCCAGCAACCGAGGTTACAATGAGCAGTTCTTC
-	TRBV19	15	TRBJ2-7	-	CASSLSWSPLYEQYF	TGTGCCAGTTCCCTCTCCTGGTCCCCCCTCTACGAGCAGTACTTC
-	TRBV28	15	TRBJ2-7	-	CASRSQGGVRYEQYF	TGTGCCAGCAGGTCCCAGGGGGGCGTCAGGTACGAGCAGTACTTC
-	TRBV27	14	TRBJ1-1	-	CASSKSGGWTEAFF	TGTGCCAGCTCTAAGTCAGGAGGGTGGACTGAAGCTTTCTTT
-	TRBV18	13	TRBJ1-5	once	CASSAREDQPQHF	TGTGCCAGCTCGGCACGGGAGGATCAGCCCCAGCATTTT
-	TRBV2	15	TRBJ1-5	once	CASSEFRVGNQPQHF	TGTGCCAGCAGTGAATTCAGGGTAGGAAATCAGCCCCAGCATTTT
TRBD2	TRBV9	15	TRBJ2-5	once	CASSTSGSSRETQYF	TGTGCCAGCAGCACTAGCGGGAGCTCGCGAGAGACCCAGTACTTC
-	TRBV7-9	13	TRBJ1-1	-	CASSRQVNTEAFF	TGTGCCAGCAGCCGACAGGTGAACACTGAAGCTTTCTTT
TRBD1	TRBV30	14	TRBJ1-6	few	CASSTGGNNSPLHF	TGTGCCTCCTCGACAGGGGGAAATAATTCACCCCTCCACTTT
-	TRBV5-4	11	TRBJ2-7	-	CASSSHYEQYF	TGTGCCAGCAGCTCACATTACGAGCAGTACTTC
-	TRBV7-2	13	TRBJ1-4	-	CASSLVQGEKLFF	TGTGCCAGCAGCTTAGTACAGGGAGAGAAACTGTTTTTT
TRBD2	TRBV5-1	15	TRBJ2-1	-	CASSLVASGSNEQFF	TGCGCCAGCAGCTTGGTGGCTAGCGGGAGCAATGAGCAGTTCTTC
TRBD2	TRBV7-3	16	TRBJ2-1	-	CASNLGTSGSGNEQFF	TGTGCCAGCAACCTTGGGACTAGCGGGAGTGGCAATGAGCAGTTCTTC
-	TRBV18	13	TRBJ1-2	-	CASSPSAGLGYTF	TGTGCCAGCTCACCAAGCGCAGGGCTCGGCTACACCTTC
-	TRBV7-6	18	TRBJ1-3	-	CASSLGWRQPVSGNTIYF	TGTGCCAGCAGCTTAGGGTGGAGGCAGCCCGTCTCTGGAAACACCATATATTTT
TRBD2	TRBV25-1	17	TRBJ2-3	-	CASLPGLAGEGTDTQYF	TGTGCCAGCCTCCCGGGACTAGCGGGAGAGGGCACAGATACGCAGTATTTT
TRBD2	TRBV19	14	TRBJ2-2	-	CASTLGLATGELFF	TGTGCCAGTACCCTCGGACTAGCTACCGGGGAGCTGTTTTTT
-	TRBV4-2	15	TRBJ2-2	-	CASSHLPPPVGELFF	TGTGCCAGCAGCCATCTCCCACCCCCAGTCGGGGAGCTGTTTTTT
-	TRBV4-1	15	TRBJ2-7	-	CASSQAPVQGYEQYF	TGCGCCAGCAGCCAAGCCCCAGTGCAGGGGTACGAGCAGTACTTC
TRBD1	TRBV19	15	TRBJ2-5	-	CASSILRGQQETQYF	TGTGCCAGTAGTATTCTTCGGGGACAGCAAGAGACCCAGTACTTC
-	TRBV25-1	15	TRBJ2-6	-	CASSEFGVGANVLTF	TGTGCCAGCAGTGAATTTGGAGTTGGGGCCAACGTCCTGACTTTC
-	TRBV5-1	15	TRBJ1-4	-	CASSPFRGNNEKLFF	TGCGCCAGCAGCCCCTTTCGAGGAAATAATGAAAAACTGTTTTTT
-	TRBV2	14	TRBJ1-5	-	CASSDRYSNQPQHF	TGTGCCAGCAGTGACAGGTACAGCAATCAGCCCCAGCATTTT
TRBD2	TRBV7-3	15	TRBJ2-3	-	CASSLRRESTDTQYF	TGTGCCAGCAGCTTAAGGCGGGAGAGCACAGATACGCAGTATTTT
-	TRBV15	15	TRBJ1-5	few	CATSRVRALNQPQHF	TGTGCCACCAGCAGAGTGAGGGCCCTAAATCAGCCCCAGCATTTT
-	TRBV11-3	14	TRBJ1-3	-	CASSSGSSGNTIYF	TGTGCCAGCAGCTCGGGGTCCTCTGGAAACACCATATATTTT
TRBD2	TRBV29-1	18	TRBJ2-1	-	CSVEEGTSGRAAFGEQFF	TGCAGCGTTGAAGAGGGGACTAGCGGGAGGGCCGCTTTCGGTGAGCAGTTCTTC
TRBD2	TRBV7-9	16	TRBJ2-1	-	CASSAGLAGASVEQFF	TGTGCCAGCAGCGCTGGACTAGCGGGAGCGTCAGTTGAGCAGTTCTTC
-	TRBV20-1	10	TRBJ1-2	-	CSPGPRGYTF	TGCAGTCCCGGGCCCCGAGGCTACACCTTC
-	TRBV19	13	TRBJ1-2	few	CASSINPYGGYTF	TGTGCCAGTAGTATAAACCCCTATGGGGGCTACACCTTC
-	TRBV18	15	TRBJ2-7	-	CASSPLRVSSYEQYF	TGTGCCAGCTCACCGCTCCGGGTTAGCTCCTACGAGCAGTACTTC
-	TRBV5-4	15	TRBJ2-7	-	CASSLGSTPTYEQYF	TGTGCCAGCAGCTTGGGATCGACACCCACCTACGAGCAGTACTTC
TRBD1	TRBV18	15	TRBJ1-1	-	CASSTRDRRNTEAFF	TGTGCCAGCTCAACCCGGGACAGAAGGAACACTGAAGCTTTCTTT
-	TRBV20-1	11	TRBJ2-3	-	CSALRGDTQYF	TGCAGTGCTCTTAGGGGAGATACGCAGTATTTT
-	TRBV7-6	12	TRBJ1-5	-	CASSQWGGPQHF	TGTGCCAGCAGCCAGTGGGGAGGGCCCCAGCATTTT
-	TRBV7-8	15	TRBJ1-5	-	CASSPGGASNQPQHF	TGTGCCAGCAGCCCCGGGGGTGCAAGCAATCAGCCCCAGCATTTT
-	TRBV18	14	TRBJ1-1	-	CASSQTNMNTEAFF	TGTGCCAGCTCACAGACCAATATGAACACTGAAGCTTTCTTT
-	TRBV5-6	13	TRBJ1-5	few	CASSLWSVQPQHF	TGTGCCAGCAGCTTGTGGTCCGTTCAGCCCCAGCATTTT
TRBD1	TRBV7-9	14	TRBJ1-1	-	CASSLGQGNTEAFF	TGTGCCAGCAGCCTCGGACAGGGCAACACTGAAGCTTTCTTT
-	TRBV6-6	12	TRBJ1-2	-	CASSSIVYGYTF	TGTGCCAGCAGTTCAATTGTCTATGGCTACACCTTC
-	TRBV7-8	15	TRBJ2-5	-	CASTVSGGIRETQYF	TGTGCCAGCACCGTCTCGGGGGGCATTAGGGAGACCCAGTACTTC
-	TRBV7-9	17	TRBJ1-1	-	CASSSSGGPNWGTEAFF	TGTGCCAGCAGCTCCTCCGGAGGGCCAAACTGGGGCACTGAAGCTTTCTTT
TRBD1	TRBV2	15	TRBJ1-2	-	CASREQGWGNYGYTF	TGTGCCAGCAGGGAACAGGGGTGGGGCAACTATGGCTACACCTTC
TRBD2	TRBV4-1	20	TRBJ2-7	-	CASSQGRPRGGRAGWYEQYF	TGCGCCAGCAGCCAGGGGAGGCCTCGGGGAGGGCGCGCTGGGTGGTACGAGCAGTACTTC
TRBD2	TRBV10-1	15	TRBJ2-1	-	CASSEGTSGKNEQFF	TGCGCCAGCAGTGAGGGGACTAGCGGGAAAAATGAGCAGTTCTTC
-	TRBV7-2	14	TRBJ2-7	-	CASSRGRISYEQYF	TGTGCCAGCAGCCGCGGCCGGATCTCCTACGAGCAGTACTTC
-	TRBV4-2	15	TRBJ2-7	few	CASSPRNGGAYEQYF	TGTGCCAGCAGCCCCAGAAATGGCGGGGCCTACGAGCAGTACTTC
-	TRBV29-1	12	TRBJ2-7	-	CSVDGPGGEQYF	TGCAGCGTTGATGGTCCTGGGGGCGAGCAGTACTTC
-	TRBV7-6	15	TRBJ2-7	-	CASSRLPGNPYEQYF	TGTGCCAGCAGCCGTCTACCGGGTAACCCCTACGAGCAGTACTTC
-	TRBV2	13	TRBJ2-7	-	CASSTGQGLEQYF	TGTGCCAGCAGTACTGGCCAGGGTCTCGAGCAGTACTTC
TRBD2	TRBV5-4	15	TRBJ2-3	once	CASSPNSGGAGTQYF	TGTGCCAGCAGCCCGAATAGCGGGGGGGCAGGTACGCAGTATTTT